The TCR beta chain described here comes from a study of vaccination and CD4 T cells after COVID-19. An Oncomine TCR Beta short-read assay was used to sequence the DNA from cultured CD4+ T cells. TCRdb itself ran the PCR reads through MiXCR, one entry per CDR3 protein. The sample lists around 18,000 distinct CDR3 sequences; more than 65% were seen once. General study points: Relatively small numbers of convalescent patients were studied, with no early post-infection timepoints included.

With respect to this clonotype: What it binds is not known.

Treatment indicated: roughly 11-day PBMC culture with coronavirus spike peptide pools or control peptides (ViraFEST assay). With peptide pools, ViraFEST first expanded antigen-specific T cells and afterwards sequenced their TCRs. IL-2 (around 10 IU/ml) and peptide pools (about 10 ug/ml) were added to cultures of around 2.1 million PBMCs per well. Half of the medium was exchanged for fresh IL-2 medium, first on day 3 and then on day 7. The source of this sequence is a human donor who had recovered from COVID-19. Source material: CD4+ T cells from blood, cultured in vitro.

The CDR3 DNA is TGTGCCAGCAGTGGAGGGACAGGGGGCAATTCACCCCTCCACTTT. Its translation: CASSGGTGGNSPLHF. The chain has TRBV2 and TRBJ1-6, with 12 nucleotides matching TRBD1. The CDR3 is 15 amino acids. The J segment lost 7 bases and the V segment lost 4 bases, leaving 2 bases of the junction unmatched. The germline V gene has CDR1 SNHLY and CDR2 FYNNEI.